This T cell receptor beta chain emerged from a study of beta chain features in type 1 diabetes. This clone occurred many times. The germline V gene has CDR1 MDHEN and CDR2 SYDVKM. The V and J ends lost 7 bases and 3 bases, in that order; junction bases with no gene match: 5. The CDR3 length is 14 residues. The authors reverse transcribed all of the isolated RNA, so sequencing captured expressed TCRB transcripts. Assay used: immunoSEQ multiplex PCR; TCRdb lists only in-frame clones, some missing. The table records a few hundred thousand clones, around a quarter of them present only once. The source is a man aged 30 to 39 in good health. V gene TRBV28 combines with J gene TRBJ2-1; 8 nucleotides match TRBD2. The sequenced material came from central memory CD4+ T cells from blood. The CDR3 DNA reads as TGTGCCAGCACCACTAGCGGAGTCTACAATGAGCAGTTCTTC. The encoded protein is CASTTSGVYNEQFF.